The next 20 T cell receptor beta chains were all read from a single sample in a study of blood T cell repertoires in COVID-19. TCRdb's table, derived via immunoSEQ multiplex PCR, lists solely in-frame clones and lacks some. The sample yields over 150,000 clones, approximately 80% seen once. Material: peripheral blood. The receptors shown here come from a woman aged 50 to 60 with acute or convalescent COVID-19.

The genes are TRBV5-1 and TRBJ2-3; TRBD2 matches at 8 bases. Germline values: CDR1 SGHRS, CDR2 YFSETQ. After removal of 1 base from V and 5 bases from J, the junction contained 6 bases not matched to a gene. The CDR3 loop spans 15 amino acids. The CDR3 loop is CASSLPQRERDTQYF. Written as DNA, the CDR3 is TGCGCCAGCAGCTTGCCCCAGCGGGAGAGAGATACGCAGTATTTT.

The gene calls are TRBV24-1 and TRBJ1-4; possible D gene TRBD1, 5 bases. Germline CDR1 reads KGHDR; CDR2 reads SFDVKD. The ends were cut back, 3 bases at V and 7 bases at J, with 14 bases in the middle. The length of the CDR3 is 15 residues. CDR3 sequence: CATSDPQGGSEKLFF. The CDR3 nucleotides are TGTGCCACCAGTGATCCGCAGGGTGGCAGTGAAAAACTGTTTTTT.

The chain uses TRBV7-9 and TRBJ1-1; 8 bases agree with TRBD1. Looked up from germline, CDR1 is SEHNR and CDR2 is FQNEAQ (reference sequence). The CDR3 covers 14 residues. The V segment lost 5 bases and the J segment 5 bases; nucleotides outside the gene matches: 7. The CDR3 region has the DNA TGTGCCAGCAGCCCCGACAGGGGTAGGACTGAAGCTTTCTTT. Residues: CASSPDRGRTEAFF.

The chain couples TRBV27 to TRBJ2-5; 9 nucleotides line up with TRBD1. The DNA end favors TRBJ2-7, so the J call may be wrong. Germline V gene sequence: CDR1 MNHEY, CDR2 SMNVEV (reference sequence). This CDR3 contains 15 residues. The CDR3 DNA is TGTGCCAGCAGTTCCTTCGGGACAGGGTCTTACGAGCAGTACTTC. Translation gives CASSSFGTGSYEQYF.

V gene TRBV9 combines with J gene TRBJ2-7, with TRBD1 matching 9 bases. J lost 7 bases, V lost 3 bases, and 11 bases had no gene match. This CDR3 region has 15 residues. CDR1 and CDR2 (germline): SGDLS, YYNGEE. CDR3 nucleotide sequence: TGTGCCAGCAGCGCAATCCCGGGACAGGGAGGGGAGCAGTACTTC. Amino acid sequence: CASSAIPGQGGEQYF. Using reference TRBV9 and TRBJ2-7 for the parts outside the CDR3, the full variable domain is DSGVTQTPKHLITATGQRVTLRCSPRSGDLSVYWYQQSLDQGLQFLIQYYNGEERAKGNILERFSAQQFPDLHSELNLSSLELGDSALYFCASSAIPGQGGEQYFGPGTRLTVT.

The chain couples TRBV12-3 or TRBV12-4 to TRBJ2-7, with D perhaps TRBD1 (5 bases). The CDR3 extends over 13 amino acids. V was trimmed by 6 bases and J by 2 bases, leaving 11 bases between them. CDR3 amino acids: CASSMTVTYEQYF. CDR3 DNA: TGTGCCAGCAGCATGACAGTAACCTACGAGCAGTACTTC.

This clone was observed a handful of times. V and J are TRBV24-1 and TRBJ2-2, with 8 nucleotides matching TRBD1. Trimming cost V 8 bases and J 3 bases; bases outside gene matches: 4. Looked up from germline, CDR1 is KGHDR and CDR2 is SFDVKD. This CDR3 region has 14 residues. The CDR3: CATTGTGYTGELFF. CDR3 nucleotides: TGTGCCACCACCGGGACAGGATACACCGGGGAGCTGTTTTTT.

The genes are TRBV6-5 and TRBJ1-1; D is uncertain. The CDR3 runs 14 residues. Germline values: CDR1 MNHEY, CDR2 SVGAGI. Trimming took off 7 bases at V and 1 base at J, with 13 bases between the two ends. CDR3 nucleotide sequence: TGTGCCAGCACCCTAGTCTCGGCGAACACTGAAGCTTTCTTT. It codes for CASTLVSANTEAFF.

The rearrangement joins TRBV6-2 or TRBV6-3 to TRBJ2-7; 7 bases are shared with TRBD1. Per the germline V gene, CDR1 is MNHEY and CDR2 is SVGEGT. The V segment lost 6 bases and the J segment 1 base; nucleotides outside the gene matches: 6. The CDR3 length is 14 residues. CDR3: CASSPGQVSYEQYF. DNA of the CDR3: TGTGCCAGCAGCCCCGGACAGGTGTCCTACGAGCAGTACTTC.

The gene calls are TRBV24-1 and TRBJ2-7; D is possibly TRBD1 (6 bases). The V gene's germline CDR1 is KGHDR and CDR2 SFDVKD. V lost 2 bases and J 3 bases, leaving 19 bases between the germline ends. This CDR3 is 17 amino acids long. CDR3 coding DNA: TGTGCCACCAGTGATTCCAGGGGAGCAGGGCGAAACTACGAGCAGTACTTC. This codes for CATSDSRGAGRNYEQYF.

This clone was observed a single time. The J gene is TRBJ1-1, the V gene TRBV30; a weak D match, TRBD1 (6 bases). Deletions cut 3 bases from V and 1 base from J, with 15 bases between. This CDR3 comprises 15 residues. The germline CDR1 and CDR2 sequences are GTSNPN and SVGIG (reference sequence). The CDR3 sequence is CAWRGRGAQNTEAFF. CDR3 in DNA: TGTGCCTGGAGGGGGAGGGGGGCACAGAACACTGAAGCTTTCTTT.

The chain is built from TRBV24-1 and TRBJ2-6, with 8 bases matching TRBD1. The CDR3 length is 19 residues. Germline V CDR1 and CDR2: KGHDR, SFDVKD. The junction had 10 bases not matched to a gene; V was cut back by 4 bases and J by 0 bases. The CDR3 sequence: CATSELGGQGPSGANVLTF. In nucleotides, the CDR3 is TGTGCCACCAGTGAGCTAGGAGGACAGGGCCCCTCTGGGGCCAACGTCCTGACTTTC.

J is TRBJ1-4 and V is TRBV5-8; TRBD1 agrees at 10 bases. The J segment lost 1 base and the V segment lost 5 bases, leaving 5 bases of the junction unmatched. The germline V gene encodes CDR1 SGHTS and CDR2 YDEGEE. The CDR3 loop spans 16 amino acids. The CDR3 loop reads CASRSGTGVTNEKLFF. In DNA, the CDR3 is TGTGCCAGCAGATCCGGGACAGGGGTAACTAATGAAAAACTGTTTTTT.

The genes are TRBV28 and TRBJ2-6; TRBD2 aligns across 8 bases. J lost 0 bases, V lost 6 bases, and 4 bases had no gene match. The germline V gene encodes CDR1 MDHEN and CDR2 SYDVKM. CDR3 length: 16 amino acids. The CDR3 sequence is CASRSGLGSGANVLTF. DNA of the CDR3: TGTGCCAGCAGATCGGGACTAGGCTCTGGGGCCAACGTCCTGACTTTC.

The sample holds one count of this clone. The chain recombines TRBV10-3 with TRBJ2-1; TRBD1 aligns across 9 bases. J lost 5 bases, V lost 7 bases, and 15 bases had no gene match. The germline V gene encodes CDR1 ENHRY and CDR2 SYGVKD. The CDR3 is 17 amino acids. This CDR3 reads CAINDRGRPGLNNEQFF. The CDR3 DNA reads TGTGCCATCAACGACAGGGGGAGGCCGGGACTAAACAATGAGCAGTTCTTC.

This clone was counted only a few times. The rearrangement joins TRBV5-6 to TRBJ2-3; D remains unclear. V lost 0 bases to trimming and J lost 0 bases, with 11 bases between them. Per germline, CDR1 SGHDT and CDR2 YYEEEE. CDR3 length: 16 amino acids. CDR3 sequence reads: CASSLDGYSSTDTQYF. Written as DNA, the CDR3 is TGTGCCAGCAGCTTGGACGGTTATTCTAGCACAGATACGCAGTATTTT.

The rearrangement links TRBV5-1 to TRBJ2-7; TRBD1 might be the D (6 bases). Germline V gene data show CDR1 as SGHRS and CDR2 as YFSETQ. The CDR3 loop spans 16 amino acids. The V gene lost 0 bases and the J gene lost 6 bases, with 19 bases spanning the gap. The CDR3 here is CASSLEGRPGQAEQYF. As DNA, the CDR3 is TGCGCCAGCAGCTTGGAAGGGAGACCGGGACAAGCCGAGCAGTACTTC.

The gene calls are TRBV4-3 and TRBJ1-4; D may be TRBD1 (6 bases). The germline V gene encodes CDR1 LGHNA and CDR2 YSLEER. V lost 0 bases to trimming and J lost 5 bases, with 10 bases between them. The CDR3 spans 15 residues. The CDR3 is CASSQETGRNEKLFF. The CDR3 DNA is TGCGCCAGCAGCCAAGAAACAGGGCGGAATGAAAAACTGTTTTTT.

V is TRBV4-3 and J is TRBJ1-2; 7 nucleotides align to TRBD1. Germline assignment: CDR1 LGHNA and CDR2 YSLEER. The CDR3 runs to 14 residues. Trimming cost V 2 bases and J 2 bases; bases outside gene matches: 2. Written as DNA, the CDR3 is TGCGCCAGCAGCCAACCGGGACAGAACTATGGCTACACCTTC. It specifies CASSQPGQNYGYTF.

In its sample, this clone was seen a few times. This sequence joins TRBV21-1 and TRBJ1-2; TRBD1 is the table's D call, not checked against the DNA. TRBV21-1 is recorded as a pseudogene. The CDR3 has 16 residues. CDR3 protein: CASSKQGAQEGYGYTF. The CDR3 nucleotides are TGTGCCAGCAGCAAACAGGGGGCTCAGGAAGGCTATGGCTACACCTTC.